The rows below give T cell receptor beta chains drawn from one sample of a study of CD8+ T cells in alopecia areata. Produced via immunoSEQ multiplex PCR; TCRdb's table is partial and in-frame only. The repertoire consists of about 200,000 clones, with about 56% occurring once and the leading ten covering approximately 4.9%. The sequencing sample was made of CD8+ T cells sorted from blood. These receptors all stem from a human donor in good health. The CDR3 runs from the conserved cysteine through the conserved F or W. D genes are given only for firm matches. Clone size is shown for a subset of rows, as once, few, many or a class of expanded clone.

CDR3nt	CDR3aa	len	d_gene	j_gene	abundance	v_gene
TGTGCCAGCAGTGCTGGATACGGGCCGGGAGAGACCCAGTACTTC	CASSAGYGPGETQYF	15	NA	TRBJ2-5	NA	TRBV25-1
TGTGCCAGCGGGGGACAGGGGACCTACGAGCAGTACTTC	CASGGQGTYEQYF	13	TRBD1	TRBJ2-7	NA	TRBV13
TGTGCCAGCGGTATAATACAGGGGGCCCCAAGGGAGCTGTTTTTT	CASGIIQGAPRELFF	15	TRBD1	TRBJ2-2	NA	TRBV27
TGTGCCAGCAGCTTGGGTGCAAGCACCTACGAGCAGTACTTC	CASSLGASTYEQYF	14	NA	TRBJ2-7	NA	TRBV13
TGTGCCTGGAGTGACAGGGGAGGGTCCTACGAGCAGTACTTC	CAWSDRGGSYEQYF	14	NA	TRBJ2-7	NA	TRBV30
TGTGCCAGCAGTGAAGCCGGTCCGGGGGTTTCCTACAATGAGCAGTTCTTC	CASSEAGPGVSYNEQFF	17	NA	TRBJ2-1	NA	TRBV2
TGCAGCGTTGCCGGCGCAGGCCACGAAAAACTGTTTTTT	CSVAGAGHEKLFF	13	NA	TRBJ1-4	NA	TRBV29-1
TGTGCCAGCAGCCTAGGACTAGCGGGGGTCTCCTACGAGCAGTACTTC	CASSLGLAGVSYEQYF	16	TRBD2	TRBJ2-7	few	TRBV13
TGTGCCAGCAGCGCGGGACTTAGCTCCTACGAGCAGTACTTC	CASSAGLSSYEQYF	14	NA	TRBJ2-7	few	TRBV9
TGTGCCAGCAGCACGTCGGCATCTGAAGCTTTCTTT	CASSTSASEAFF	12	NA	TRBJ1-1	NA	TRBV13
TGTGCCAGCAGTGGTAGCGGATCAAGAAAAACCTCCTACAATGAGCAGTTCTTC	CASSGSGSRKTSYNEQFF	18	NA	TRBJ2-1	few	TRBV11-2
TGTGCCAGCAGGAAGTGGGGGGCGCGGGAGACCCAGTACTTC	CASRKWGARETQYF	14	NA	TRBJ2-5	few	TRBV13
TGTGCCAGCAGAGACTCGGGCCCTAACTATGGCTACACCTTC	CASRDSGPNYGYTF	14	NA	TRBJ1-2	NA	TRBV6-5
TGTGCCAGCAGTTTTTCAGGATACAATCAGCCCCAGCATTTT	CASSFSGYNQPQHF	14	NA	TRBJ1-5	few	TRBV27
TGTGCCAGCAGCGACGCGACAGGGAGGGATACGCAGTATTTT	CASSDATGRDTQYF	14	NA	TRBJ2-3	NA	TRBV13
TGTGCCAGCAGCGTAGAGGCGGCCGAAATGAACACTGAAGCTTTCTTT	CASSVEAAEMNTEAFF	16	NA	TRBJ1-1	NA	TRBV9
TGTGCCAGCAGCTTAGTTCGTCAGGGGAACACTGAAGCTTTCTTT	CASSLVRQGNTEAFF	15	NA	TRBJ1-1	NA	TRBV13
TGTGCCAGCAGTTTTGGGGGAAATGAGCAGTTCTTC	CASSFGGNEQFF	12	NA	TRBJ2-1	NA	TRBV27
TGCAGCGTTGAACCTGGGACAGTCCAAGAGACCCAGTACTTC	CSVEPGTVQETQYF	14	TRBD1	TRBJ2-5	NA	TRBV29-1
TGCGCCAGCAGCCCGTTCGGAGGGACAGTCAATCAGCCCCAGCATTTT	CASSPFGGTVNQPQHF	16	TRBD1	TRBJ1-5	NA	TRBV4-1
TGTGCCAGCAGTTTATCCGGGACAGCCACCTACGAGCAGTACTTC	CASSLSGTATYEQYF	15	TRBD1	TRBJ2-7	NA	TRBV27
TGTGCCAGCAGCGTGACAGGGACAGCGGATGAGCAGTTCTTC	CASSVTGTADEQFF	14	TRBD1	TRBJ2-1	NA	TRBV9
TGCGCCAGCAGCCGGGAGGGGTCGGACTCCTACGAGCAGTACTTC	CASSREGSDSYEQYF	15	TRBD2	TRBJ2-7	NA	TRBV4-1
TGTGCCAGCAGTTTCGGGACAGTGAATAATTCACCCCTCCACTTT	CASSFGTVNNSPLHF	15	TRBD1	TRBJ1-6	once	TRBV6-1
TGTGCCAGCAGTGAACGCCTCGGGGCAATGAACACTGAAGCTTTCTTT	CASSERLGAMNTEAFF	16	NA	TRBJ1-1	NA	TRBV2
TGTGCCTGGAGTGTATTACTTAGGACTGAAGCTTTCTTT	CAWSVLLRTEAFF	13	NA	TRBJ1-1	NA	TRBV30
TGTGCCAGCAGCTTAGCGTACCAAGAGACCCAGTACTTC	CASSLAYQETQYF	13	NA	TRBJ2-5	NA	TRBV7-9
TGTGCCAGCAGCTTGCAGGGCAGGGAGCTGTTTTTT	CASSLQGRELFF	12	NA	TRBJ2-2	NA	TRBV13
TGTGCCAGCAGCCAAATCCCTGACCACCCCATACATGGCTACACCTTC	CASSQIPDHPIHGYTF	16	NA	TRBJ1-2	NA	TRBV7-9
TGCGCCAGCAGCCAAGAGTCTCAGTCGGCCGGGTATGGCTACACCTTC	CASSQESQSAGYGYTF	16	NA	TRBJ1-2	NA	TRBV4-1
TGCAGCGCTGGACAGGGCGAAAATCAGCCCCAGCATTTT	CSAGQGENQPQHF	13	TRBD1	TRBJ1-5	few	TRBV29-1
TGTGCCAGCAGTCCCCCCGGGGAAGAGACCCAGTACTTC	CASSPPGEETQYF	13	NA	TRBJ2-5	few	TRBV7-9
TGTGCCAGCAGCGATTCCCAAGGGGAAGCTCAGCCCCAGCATTTT	CASSDSQGEAQPQHF	15	NA	TRBJ1-5	NA	TRBV13
TGCAGCGTTATCCTGGTCTACGAGCAGTACTTC	CSVILVYEQYF	11	NA	TRBJ2-7	NA	TRBV29-1
TGTGCCAGCAGTTTATCGGGGGCCCTCAACGTCCTGACTTTC	CASSLSGALNVLTF	14	NA	TRBJ2-6	NA	TRBV27